This TCR beta chain is drawn from a study of blood T cell repertoires in COVID-19 (TCRdb year 2020). As for the study more broadly: Collaborator samples came from the United States, Italy and Spain and covered acute and convalescent phases of COVID-19. Nearly every sample came with metadata listing a de-identified subject ID, COVID-19 status, age in years and sex. Deeply sampled blood TCRbeta repertoires from subjects exposed to, actively infected with, or recovered from COVID-19 were included in the dataset. The repertoires were made available in a free public database intended to serve as a resource for research on the immune response to SARS-CoV-2. The material from the prospective study consisted of cDNA or gDNA derived from T cells, B-cell-depleted T cells, or PBMCs. Where available, HLA class I and class II types were taken from metadata supplied by the sample provider and were not determined by assay-based typing. Samples were obtained from the ongoing ImmuneRACE study (first 160 participants) and from 1,254 subjects provided by 6 global collaborators.

The immunoSEQ Assay, a bias-controlled multiplex PCR, was used to amplify TCRbeta CDR3 regions from genomic DNA. Turning to the authors' computational methods: The number of nucleated cells in each sample was estimated from the amplification of reference gene primers within the assay. To quantify the absolute abundance of each unique TCRbeta CDR3 rearrangement, sequence reads were collapsed and filtered. For each sample, productive Simpson clonality was calculated by taking the square root of Simpson's diversity index across productive rearrangements. TCRdb obtained this table from immuneACCESS and retained in-frame rearrangements with V and J assigned. These tables miss some clones; where compared with another copy, unresolved V genes account for less than half of the shortfall, and the remainder is unexplained. Clonal size and the V and J genes are those of that table, whereas D and trimming came from the DNA. Across this sample there are about 120,000 clones, with around 83% seen only once. The ten top clones hold 3% to 4.5% of the sample.

General conclusions and limits of the study: How much clinical and demographic metadata was included differed by source and by participant, and the metadata was provided uncurated.

Points on this clone: What antigen it recognizes has not been identified. Nothing much larger sits one base from this clone, and base qualities are not available.

V ends up 6 bases short and J 9 bases short, with an unmatched junction base count of 5. From cysteine to phenylalanine, the CDR3 is 13 amino acids long. The read is trimmed to its CDR3 DNA, 39 bases read in frame from base 1. CDR1 and CDR2 are drawn from the germline V gene: KGHSH, LQKENI. Enrolling through a virtual design, the prospective study's participants ranged in age from about 18 to 89 years and lived across roughly 24 United States geographic areas. In the prospective study, cohorts were assigned on the basis of participant-reported clinical history obtained from a screening survey and a study questionnaire. For ImmuneRACE Cohort 3, a participant was defined as recovered based on two consecutive negative NP/OP PCR tests, clearance by a healthcare professional, or resolution of symptoms. In the prospective study, mobile phlebotomists collected whole blood, serum and a nasopharyngeal or oropharyngeal swab from each participant. Over a roughly 2-month period, participants in the prospective study had the option of providing additional blood draws and questionnaires. Before DNA extraction, blood samples from the prospective study were shipped at room temperature or frozen.

Sequenced material: PBMCs or T cells enriched from blood (not recorded which). This TCR was sampled from a woman in her twenties or thirties who had recovered from COVID-19. This receptor chain uses TRBV18 and TRBJ2-1, and 10 junction bases match TRBD1. The CDR3 in this case is CASSSTGGIEQFF. The nucleotide sequence reads as follows: TGTGCCAGCTCTTCGACAGGGGGCATTGAGCAGTTCTTC.